This TCR beta chain was sequenced during a study of blood T cell repertoires in COVID-19. Study details: COVID-19 samples, acute and convalescent, were from the United States, Italy and Spain.

CDR1 SGHRS and CDR2 YFSETQ come from the germline V gene. The J segment lost 4 bases and the V segment lost 0 bases, leaving 8 bases of the junction unmatched. CDR3 size: 17 residues. Generated by immunoSEQ multiplex PCR, the TCRdb table keeps only in-frame clones and is missing some. Of 250,000 to 300,000 clones in the sample, roughly 79% were seen once. The V call is TRBV5-1, the J call TRBJ2-3; 10 positions match TRBD1. The source material was peripheral blood. This TCR was recovered from a woman between 55 and 75 years old with active or convalescent COVID-19. The chain's CDR3 is CASSLAGGQGGADTQYF. CDR3 sequence (DNA): TGCGCCAGCAGCTTGGCCGGAGGACAGGGGGGGGCAGATACGCAGTATTTT.